The present entry profiles one T cell receptor (beta chain) with its context. Its specificity is unknown. This sample is drawn from a study of T cell responses to AZD1222 COVID-19 vaccine. Whole-study results and caveats: The reported proportion of spike-specific TCRs targeting unmutated variant regions was nearly half.

Clones were sequenced by immunoSEQ multiplex PCR, and TCRdb holds only the in-frame ones, with some missing. The sample consists of more than 110,000 clones, approximately 90% of them appearing once. V lost 7 bases, J lost 5 bases, and 11 bases lay in between. CDR3 length: 12 residues. This clonotype originated in an adult in good health. V is TRBV12-3 or TRBV12-4 and J is TRBJ2-5; D possibly uses TRBD1 or TRBD2 (6 bases each). This specimen was peripheral blood, taken on day 0 of AZD1222 vaccination. The CDR3 bases are TGTGCCAGCACAGGGGCGGGGGAGACCCAGTACTTC. Its translation is CASTGAGETQYF.